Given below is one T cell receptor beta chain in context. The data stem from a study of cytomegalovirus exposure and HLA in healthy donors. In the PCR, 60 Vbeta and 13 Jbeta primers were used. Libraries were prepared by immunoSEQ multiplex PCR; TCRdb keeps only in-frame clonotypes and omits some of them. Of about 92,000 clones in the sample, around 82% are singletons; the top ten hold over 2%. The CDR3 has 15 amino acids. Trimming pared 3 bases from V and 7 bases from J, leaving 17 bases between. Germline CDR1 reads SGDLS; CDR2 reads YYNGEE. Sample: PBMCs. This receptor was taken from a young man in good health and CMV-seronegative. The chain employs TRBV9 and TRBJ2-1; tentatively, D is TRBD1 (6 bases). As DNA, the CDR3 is TGTGCCAGCAGCGATAGAGGGGGTTTGAAGAATGAGCAGTTCTTC. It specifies CASSDRGGLKNEQFF.